This TCR beta chain was sequenced in a study of control samples from healthy donors and cancer patients. This clone came up a few times. The CDR3 spans 16 residues. CDR1 is LNHNV and CDR2 is YYDKDF in the germline V gene (reference sequence). V was clipped by 0 bases and J by 1 base; unmatched bases: 5. Clones were sequenced by immunoSEQ multiplex PCR, and TCRdb holds only the in-frame ones, with some missing. There are tens of thousands of clones in the sample; about 89% occur only once, and 7.5% to 9% lies in the top ten. The sequenced material came from blood. The V and J genes are TRBV15 and TRBJ1-1, with 7 bases matching TRBD1. The clonotype was recovered from a woman between 55 and 75 years old in good health. In DNA form, the CDR3 reads TGTGCCACCAGCAGAGATCCGGGACAGAAGAACACTGAAGCTTTCTTT. This encodes CATSRDPGQKNTEAFF.